The 7 T cell receptor beta chains given below trace back to one sample, sequenced in a study of cytomegalovirus exposure and HLA in healthy donors. Both 60 Vbeta primers and 13 Jbeta primers went into the PCR. Only in-frame clones appear in the TCRdb table, and some are missing; sequencing was by immunoSEQ multiplex PCR. Here the sample spans 100,000 to 150,000 clones, 70% to 85% being singletons. Specimen: PBMCs. These receptors were collected from a woman between 50 and 59 years old in good health and CMV-seronegative.

The gene calls are TRBV28 and TRBJ2-1; D is ambiguous. V was cut by 4 bases and J by 8 bases, with 12 bases left in between. Per germline, CDR1 MDHEN and CDR2 SYDVKM. The CDR3 length is 13 residues. The DNA of the CDR3 is TGTGCCAGCAGTTCCCCTATCCCCCATGAGCAGTTCTTC. It codes for CASSSPIPHEQFF.

The chain employs TRBV18 and TRBJ1-1; D is perhaps TRBD1 (6 bases). Per germline, CDR1 KGHSH and CDR2 LQKENI. Trimming cost V 3 bases and J 3 bases, with 11 bases left between them. This CDR3 region has 14 residues. In DNA form, the CDR3 reads TGTGCCAGCTCACCCAGGGGTAAGGACACTGAAGCTTTCTTT. It specifies CASSPRGKDTEAFF.

The J gene is TRBJ1-1, the V gene TRBV27; no firm D call. The V end lost 6 bases, the J end lost 4 bases, and 15 bases lay between the germline ends. CDR1 is MNHEY, CDR2 SMNVEV, per germline (reference sequence). This CDR3 is 14 amino acids long. The CDR3 DNA sequence: TGTGCCAGCAGGCCAGCGGTCACAGTCACTGAAGCTTTCTTT. Protein product: CASRPAVTVTEAFF.

This chain links TRBV5-1 with TRBJ1-1, with 8 bases lining up with TRBD1. With V trimmed by 0 bases and J by 10 bases, 5 bases remained unmatched. The CDR3 covers 13 residues. CDR1 and CDR2 from the germline V gene are SGHRS and YFSETQ. As DNA, the CDR3 is TGCGCCAGCAGCTTGGCAGGGGGCCTAGGAGCTTTCTTT. Protein sequence: CASSLAGGLGAFF.

The chain combines TRBV6-6 with TRBJ2-1; 7 nucleotides match TRBD2. In germline, CDR1 is MNHNY, CDR2 SVGAGI (reference sequence). Losses at the gene ends were 6 bases for V and 8 bases for J; bases not matched to a gene: 7. CDR3 length: 13 amino acids. CDR3 bases: TGTGCCAGCAGCGGGAGGTTGACGGATGAGCAGTTCTTC. It translates to CASSGRLTDEQFF.

This sequence joins TRBV28 and TRBJ2-1; 7 nucleotides match TRBD2. CDR1 is MDHEN and CDR2 is SYDVKM in the germline V gene. The CDR3 is 15 amino acids. The trim removed 5 bases at V and 5 bases at J, leaving 9 bases unmatched. This CDR3 is CASSQPAGVNNEQFF. CDR3 DNA sequence: TGTGCCAGCAGTCAACCTGCGGGAGTAAACAATGAGCAGTTCTTC.

This sequence joins TRBV10-3 and TRBJ1-2; 9 bases align to TRBD1. With V trimmed by 3 bases and J by 5 bases, 4 bases remained unmatched. CDR3 size: 14 residues. Per the germline V gene, CDR1 is ENHRY and CDR2 is SYGVKD. The CDR3 protein is CAISEGDREYGYTF. DNA for the CDR3: TGTGCCATCAGTGAAGGGGACAGGGAATATGGCTACACCTTC.